The 28 T cell receptor beta chains listed next were all sequenced from one sample in a study of T cell responses to AZD1222 COVID-19 vaccine. The assay was immunoSEQ multiplex PCR, and TCRdb's table has in-frame clones only and misses some. The data show about 160,000 clones, with 92% seen just once and more than 3% held by the top ten. Sequenced here: peripheral blood, sampled 28 days after the second AZD1222 dose. These receptors were taken from an adult who received the AZD1222 COVID-19 vaccine.

The chain couples TRBV3-1 (or the pseudogene TRBV3-2) to TRBJ2-2; 7 bases match TRBD1. The CDR3 sequence is 15 residues long. The ends lost 5 bases at V and 7 bases at J; junction bases unmatched: 10. CDR1 LGHDT and CDR2 YNNKEL come from the germline V gene (reference sequence). Here the CDR3 reads CASSKTRQGFGELFF. The CDR3 DNA reads TGTGCCAGCAGCAAAACCAGACAGGGATTCGGGGAGCTGTTTTTT.

CDR3 in amino acids: CASSLARASGSYEQYF. CDR3 in DNA: TGTGCCAGCAGCTTGGCGAGGGCTAGCGGGAGTTACGAGCAGTACTTC. This chain joins TRBV11-2 and TRBJ2-7, with 10 bases fitting TRBD2. The CDR3 sequence is 16 residues long. Germline values: CDR1 SGHAT, CDR2 FQNNGV. V was clipped by 3 bases and J by 4 bases; unmatched bases: 9.

CDR3 sequence: CASSLAAKEYGELFF. Written as DNA, the CDR3 is TGTGCCAGCAGCTTAGCGGCTAAGGAGTACGGGGAGCTGTTTTTT. The chain joins TRBV13 to TRBJ2-2, with D unresolved. This CDR3 spans 15 amino acids. Germline values: CDR1 PRHDT, CDR2 FYEKMQ (reference sequence). Trimming stripped 1 base from V and 7 bases from J, with 13 bases between.

The gene calls are TRBV15 and TRBJ2-6; D gene ambiguous. Germline V lookup: CDR1 LNHNV, CDR2 YYDKDF (reference sequence). Between the trimmed V and J ends, which lost 6 bases and 2 bases, there was a span of 11 bases. The CDR3 has 15 residues. DNA of the CDR3: TGTGCCACCAGTATAACCGGGCCTGGGGCCAACGTCCTGACTTTC. It yields the protein CATSITGPGANVLTF.

The chain couples TRBV10-1 to TRBJ2-7, with 8 bases matching TRBD2. The germline CDR1 and CDR2 sequences are WNHNN and SYGVQD (reference sequence). The trim removed 2 bases at V and 4 bases at J, leaving 10 bases unmatched. The CDR3 runs 16 residues. The chain's CDR3 is CASSEKRVGRVYEQYF. The CDR3 DNA is TGCGCCAGCAGTGAGAAAAGGGTCGGGAGGGTATACGAGCAGTACTTC.

V and J are TRBV3-1 (or the pseudogene TRBV3-2) and TRBJ2-1; 9 bases are a match to TRBD2. The CDR3 length is 16 residues. V was clipped by 0 bases and J by 6 bases; unmatched bases: 6. Germline CDR1 reads LGHDT; CDR2 reads YNNKEL (reference sequence). CDR3 DNA: TGTGCCAGCAGCCAAGAAGCTAGCGGGAAGGTCAATGAGCAGTTCTTC. It codes for CASSQEASGKVNEQFF.

V and J are TRBV24-1 and TRBJ1-4, with D perhaps TRBD1 (6 bases). The CDR3 sequence is 15 residues long. Germline loops: CDR1 KGHDR, CDR2 SFDVKD. Deletions cut 2 bases from V and 8 bases from J, with 14 bases between. The CDR3 here is CATSDSRGNWEKLFF. Here the CDR3 DNA reads TGTGCCACCAGTGATTCCAGGGGAAATTGGGAAAAACTGTTTTTT.

The V call is TRBV19, the J call TRBJ2-5, with D possibly being TRBD1 (5 bases). CDR3 size: 13 residues. Per the germline V gene, CDR1 is LNHDA and CDR2 is SQIVND (reference sequence). Trimming removed 7 bases from V and 2 bases from J, with 11 bases in between. CDR3 bases: TGTGCCAGTACCCGGACACCTCAAGAGACCCAGTACTTC. Its protein is CASTRTPQETQYF.

V usage is TRBV5-1 and J usage is TRBJ2-7; 13 nucleotides align to TRBD2. Trimming removed 3 bases from V and 4 bases from J; junction bases left unmatched: 7. Germline V gene lookup returns CDR1 SGHRS and CDR2 YFSETQ. The CDR3 spans 16 residues. CDR3 amino acids: CASSSGTSGMLYEQYF. Written as DNA, the CDR3 is TGCGCCAGCAGCTCCGGGACTAGCGGGATGTTATACGAGCAGTACTTC.

This chain's CDR3 is CASSLSGDRGPRGIQYF. As DNA, the CDR3 is TGTGCCAGCAGTTTATCGGGGGACAGGGGGCCCCGGGGCATTCAGTACTTC. V and J are TRBV27 and TRBJ2-4, with 12 positions matching TRBD1. Germline lookup yields CDR1 MNHEY and CDR2 SMNVEV (reference sequence). V lost 0 bases to trimming and J lost 9 bases; unmatched junction nucleotides: 9. The CDR3 loop spans 17 amino acids.

This clone was counted once. The chain combines TRBV27 with TRBJ2-7, with D perhaps assigned TRBD1 or TRBD2 (5 bases each). V was shortened by 5 bases and J by 0 bases, with 14 bases between the two germline ends. Per germline, CDR1 MNHEY and CDR2 SMNVEV (reference sequence). CDR3 size: 15 residues. CDR3 DNA sequence: TGTGCCAGCAGTGCCATGGGACGCATCTCCTACGAGCAGTACTTC. This translates into CASSAMGRISYEQYF.

The chain carries TRBV11-3 and TRBJ2-7, with TRBD1 matching 9 bases. The V and J ends lost 1 base and 2 bases, in that order; junction bases with no gene match: 3. The CDR3 spans 15 residues. Looked up from germline, CDR1 is SGHNT and CDR2 is YENEEA. The CDR3 DNA reads TGTGCCAGCAGCTTAGGGACAGGGGAAGCCTACGAGCAGTACTTC. Encoded protein: CASSLGTGEAYEQYF. Variable domain in full (rest from reference TRBV11-3 and TRBJ2-7): EAGVVQSPRYKIIEKKQPVAFWCNPISGHNTLYWYLQNLGQGPELLIRYENEEAVDDSQLPKDRFSAERLKGVDSTLKIQPAELGDSAVYLCASSLGTGEAYEQYFGPGTRLTVT.

This chain links TRBV18 with TRBJ2-6; D uncertain. The CDR3 has 19 amino acids. The V end was cut by 2 bases, the J end by 0 bases, with 17 bases between. The germline CDR1 and CDR2 sequences are KGHSH and LQKENI. The CDR3 is CASSPRRVQQNSGANVLTF. CDR3 DNA sequence: TGTGCCAGCTCACCAAGGCGAGTACAGCAGAACTCTGGGGCCAACGTCCTGACTTTC.

The rearrangement links TRBV7-2 to TRBJ1-2; D remains ambiguous. The CDR3 totals 13 residues. The ends were cut back, 3 bases at V and 3 bases at J, with 8 bases in the middle. The germline V gene encodes CDR1 SGHTA and CDR2 FQGNSA. The CDR3 here is CASSFGWDYGYTF. CDR3 DNA sequence: TGTGCCAGCAGCTTCGGATGGGACTATGGCTACACCTTC.

The chain links TRBV15 to TRBJ2-1; TRBD1 is a possible D gene (5 bases). Per the germline V gene, CDR1 is LNHNV and CDR2 is YYDKDF (reference sequence). Trimming removed 0 bases at V and 8 bases at J, with 11 bases between. This CDR3 region has 14 residues. The CDR3 is CATSRDHGRDEQFF. In nucleotides, the CDR3 is TGTGCCACCAGCAGAGATCACGGCAGGGATGAGCAGTTCTTC.

This clone was recorded once. This chain joins TRBV11-3 and TRBJ2-7; 9 bases agree with TRBD1. CDR1 and CDR2 from the germline V gene are SGHNT and YENEEA. V shed 4 bases, J shed 2 bases, and the junction held 9 bases outside the gene matches. The CDR3 consists of 16 residues. The CDR3 loop reads CASSSLPGQGPYEQYF. The CDR3 DNA is TGTGCCAGCAGCTCATTACCGGGACAGGGTCCCTACGAGCAGTACTTC.

This chain uses TRBV19 with TRBJ2-2, with 14 bases matching TRBD2. After removal of 10 bases from V and 5 bases from J, the junction contained 3 bases not matched to a gene. Germline CDR1 reads LNHDA; CDR2 reads SQIVND (reference sequence). The CDR3 is 14 amino acids. The CDR3 nucleotides are TGTGCCATGACTAGCGGGAGGGCTACCGGGGAGCTGTTTTTT. Translated: CAMTSGRATGELFF.

The chain has TRBV20-1 and TRBJ2-1; D unresolved. V was trimmed by 3 bases and J by 8 bases, leaving 5 bases between them. Germline V lookup: CDR1 DFQATT, CDR2 SNEGSKA (reference sequence). There are 10 residues in the CDR3. The CDR3 here is CSARPDEQFF. CDR3 DNA: TGCAGTGCTAGGCCTGATGAGCAGTTCTTC.

This chain connects TRBV7-9 to TRBJ1-1; TRBD1 is a possible D gene (5 bases). Trimming pared 5 bases from V and 1 base from J, leaving 14 bases between. Germline V lookup: CDR1 SEHNR, CDR2 FQNEAQ (reference sequence). The CDR3 sequence is 15 residues long. The CDR3 sequence is CASSLLGTGNTEAFF. In DNA, the CDR3 is TGTGCCAGCAGCCTACTCGGGACGGGGAACACTGAAGCTTTCTTT.

J is TRBJ1-2 and V is TRBV6-5; possibly TRBD1 for D (5 bases). Trimming took off 0 bases at V and 5 bases at J, with 16 bases between the two ends. The CDR3 extends over 16 amino acids. Germline V gene data show CDR1 as MNHEY and CDR2 as SVGAGI. CDR3: CASSYSGGLGGYGYTF. CDR3 DNA sequence: TGTGCCAGCAGTTACTCAGGCGGCTTGGGGGGGTATGGCTACACCTTC.

The chain carries TRBV6-2 or TRBV6-3 and TRBJ2-7, with 8 bases fitting TRBD2. CDR1 is MNHEY, CDR2 SVGEGT, per germline. CDR3 length: 16 amino acids. With V trimmed by 5 bases and J by 6 bases, 15 bases remained unmatched. CDR3 DNA: TGTGCCAGCAGTCACCCGGGACTAGTAGTCCCCTCCGAGCAGTACTTC. Encoded protein: CASSHPGLVVPSEQYF.

The chain is built from TRBV28 and TRBJ2-5; TRBD1 is a possible D gene (6 bases). Trimming pared 5 bases from V and 4 bases from J, leaving 14 bases between. The germline V gene encodes CDR1 MDHEN and CDR2 SYDVKM. The CDR3 loop spans 14 amino acids. DNA of the CDR3: TGTGCCAGCAGTCCCCAGGGGTCGGTAGAGACCCAGTACTTC. Its translation: CASSPQGSVETQYF.

This chain connects TRBV25-1 to TRBJ1-1, with a tentative D call TRBD1 (6 bases). V gave up 6 bases and J gave up 1 base, with 6 bases separating them. The CDR3 totals 12 residues. CDR1 is MGHDK and CDR2 is SYGVNS in the germline V gene. The CDR3 DNA follows: TGTGCCAGCAGGGGACAGAACACTGAAGCTTTCTTT. Translating gives CASRGQNTEAFF. The whole variable domain, filled in from reference TRBV25-1 and TRBJ1-1, reads EADIYQTPRYLVIGTGKKITLECSQTMGHDKMYWYQQDPGMELHLIHYSYGVNSTEKGDLSSESTVSRIRTEHFPLTLESARPSHTSQYLCASRGQNTEAFFGQGTRLTVV.

The chain uses TRBV5-4 and TRBJ1-2, with TRBD1 matching over 9 bases. The V and J ends lost 3 bases and 4 bases, in that order; junction bases with no gene match: 4. The germline gives CDR1 SGHNT, CDR2 YYREEE (reference sequence). This CDR3 region has 14 residues. CDR3 nucleotide sequence: TGTGCCAGCAGCTGGGGACAGGGACCCTATGGCTACACCTTC. This sequence encodes CASSWGQGPYGYTF.

The chain has TRBV6-2 or TRBV6-3 and TRBJ1-2; D is perhaps TRBD1 (6 bases). Deletions cut 5 bases from V and 8 bases from J, with 15 bases between. CDR3 length: 13 residues. Per germline, CDR1 MNHEY and CDR2 SVGEGT. In DNA, the CDR3 is TGTGCCAGCAGTCCGAACAGGGATACCGGCTACACCTTC. It specifies CASSPNRDTGYTF.

The rearrangement links TRBV9 to TRBJ1-1; D remains ambiguous. V was pared by 0 bases and J by 4 bases, with 7 bases between. Germline V gene lookup returns CDR1 SGDLS and CDR2 YYNGEE. CDR3 length: 13 amino acids. CDR3 sequence reads: CASSVVYSTEAFF. CDR3 DNA sequence: TGTGCCAGCAGCGTAGTCTACAGCACTGAAGCTTTCTTT.

This rearrangement joins TRBV2 to TRBJ2-5, with D tentatively TRBD1 (6 bases). This CDR3 has 15 residues. V lost 3 bases and J 4 bases, leaving 15 bases between the germline ends. CDR1 is SNHLY, CDR2 FYNNEI, per germline. The CDR3 region is CASSDLGAEGETQYF. DNA for the CDR3: TGTGCCAGCAGTGACTTGGGGGCGGAAGGAGAGACCCAGTACTTC.

This chain joins TRBV2 and TRBJ2-7; unclear D gene. Trimming cost V 6 bases and J 0 bases, with 12 bases left between them. CDR1 is SNHLY and CDR2 is FYNNEI in the germline V gene. The CDR3 spans 14 residues. Here the CDR3 reads CASSHQQSSYEQYF. The CDR3 coding sequence is TGTGCCAGCAGCCATCAACAGTCCTCCTACGAGCAGTACTTC.